The present T cell receptor (beta chain) was sequenced within a study of blood T cells in healthy people across ages. A second PCR of 7 to 11 cycles used a sample-barcoded 5' primer and a J-beta primer mix. TCRdb re-derived calls from the 5' RACE reads in MiXCR, one entry per CDR3 protein. Of some 900,000 distinct CDR3 sequences in the sample, around 46% were seen once. The germline V gene encodes CDR1 SQVTM and CDR2 ANQGSEA. V lost 3 bases and J 2 bases, leaving 16 bases between the germline ends. CDR3 size: 15 residues. The chain links TRBV29-1 to TRBJ1-2; maybe TRBD1 (6 bases). The clonotype was recovered from a man aged 30 to 39 in good health. The sequenced sample was blood. Here the CDR3 reads CSVDRRGDSNYGYTF. DNA for the CDR3: TGCAGCGTTGATCGCAGGGGCGACTCCAACTATGGCTACACCTTC. Complete variable domain (other parts from reference TRBV29-1 and TRBJ1-2): SAVISQKPSRDICQRGTSLTIQCQVDSQVTMMFWYRQQPGQSLTLIATANQGSEATYESGFVIDKFPISRPNLTFSTLTVSNMSPEDSSIYLCSVDRRGDSNYGYTFGSGTRLTVV.